The present T cell receptor (beta chain) was sequenced within a study of cytomegalovirus exposure and HLA in healthy donors. Note on this clone: Its specificity is not known.

Study-level points and caveats: When analyzed later, the rates of TCR association showed variation by HLA locus, with DRB1 the most and HLA-C the fewest.

The CDR3 consists of 11 residues. With 7 bases clipped from V and 8 bases from J, the junction kept 4 bases outside the gene matches. Germline lookup yields CDR1 SGHRS and CDR2 YFSETQ. The PCR was carried out with 60 Vbeta primers and 13 Jbeta primers. Libraries were prepared by immunoSEQ multiplex PCR; TCRdb keeps only in-frame clonotypes and omits some of them. The sample lists 110,000 to 150,000 clones; 70% to 80% were seen once. The chain links TRBV5-1 to TRBJ1-1, with 8 nucleotides matching TRBD1. The TCR was taken from a woman aged 60-75 years in good health and CMV-seropositive. Sequenced sample: PBMCs. This chain's CDR3 is CASGAGGEAFF. The DNA of the CDR3 is TGCGCCAGCGGGGCAGGGGGCGAAGCTTTCTTT.